This T cell receptor (beta chain) was sequenced during a study of vaccination and CD4 T cells after COVID-19. About this clonotype itself: The antigen remains unidentified.

V gave up 4 bases and J gave up 4 bases, with 12 bases separating them. CDR3 size: 14 residues. Germline V CDR1 and CDR2: MNHEY, SVGAGI. Treatment indicated: approximately 9-day PBMC culture with coronavirus spike peptide pools or control peptides (ViraFEST assay). Oncomine TCR Beta short-read sequencing was applied to DNA from cultured CD4+ T cells. Via MiXCR, TCRdb re-called the PCR reads, giving one row per CDR3 protein. This table holds under 20,000 distinct CDR3 sequences, roughly half found once. The receptor was isolated from a human donor who had recovered from COVID-19. The specimen sequenced was CD4+ T cells from blood, cultured in vitro. The chain couples TRBV6-5 to TRBJ2-3, with D tentatively TRBD2 (6 bases). CDR3 bases: TGTGCCAGCAGTTGGGACTTGCGCTCAGATACGCAGTATTTT. Translated, it gives CASSWDLRSDTQYF.